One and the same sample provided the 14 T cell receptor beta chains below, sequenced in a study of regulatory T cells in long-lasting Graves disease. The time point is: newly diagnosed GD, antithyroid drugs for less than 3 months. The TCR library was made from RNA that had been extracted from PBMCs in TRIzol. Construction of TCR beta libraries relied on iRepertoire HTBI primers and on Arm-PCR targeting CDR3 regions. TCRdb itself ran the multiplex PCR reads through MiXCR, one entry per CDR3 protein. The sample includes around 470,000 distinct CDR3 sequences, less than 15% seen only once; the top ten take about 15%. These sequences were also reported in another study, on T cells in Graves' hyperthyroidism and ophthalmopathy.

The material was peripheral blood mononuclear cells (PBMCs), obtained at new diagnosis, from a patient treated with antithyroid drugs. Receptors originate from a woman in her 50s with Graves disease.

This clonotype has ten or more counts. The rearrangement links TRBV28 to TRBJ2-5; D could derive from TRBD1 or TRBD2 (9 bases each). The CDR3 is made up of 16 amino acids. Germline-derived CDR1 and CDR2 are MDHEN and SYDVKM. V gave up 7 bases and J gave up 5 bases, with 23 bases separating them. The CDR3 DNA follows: TGTGCCAGCACCCGGGACAGGGCTAGCGGGACGGAGACCCAGTACTTC. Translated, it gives CASTRDRASGTETQYF.

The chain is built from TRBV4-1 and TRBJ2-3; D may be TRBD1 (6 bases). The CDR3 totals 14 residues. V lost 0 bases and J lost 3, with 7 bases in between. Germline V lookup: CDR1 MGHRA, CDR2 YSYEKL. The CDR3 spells CASSQEQGTDTQYF. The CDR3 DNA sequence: TGCGCCAGCAGCCAAGAACAGGGAACAGATACGCAGTATTTT.

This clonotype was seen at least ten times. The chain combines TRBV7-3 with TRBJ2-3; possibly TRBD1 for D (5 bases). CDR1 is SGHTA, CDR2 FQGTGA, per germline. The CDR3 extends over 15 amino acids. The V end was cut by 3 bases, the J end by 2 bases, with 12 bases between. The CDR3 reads CASSLTTAYTDTQYF. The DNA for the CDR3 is TGTGCCAGCAGCTTGACGACAGCCTACACAGATACGCAGTATTTT.

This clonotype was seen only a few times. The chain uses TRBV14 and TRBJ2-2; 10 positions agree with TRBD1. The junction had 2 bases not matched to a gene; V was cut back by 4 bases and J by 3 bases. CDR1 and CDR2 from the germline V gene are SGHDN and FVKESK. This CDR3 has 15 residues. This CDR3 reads CASSRQGAYTGELFF. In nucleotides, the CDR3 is TGTGCCAGCAGCCGACAGGGGGCGTACACCGGGGAGCTGTTTTTT.

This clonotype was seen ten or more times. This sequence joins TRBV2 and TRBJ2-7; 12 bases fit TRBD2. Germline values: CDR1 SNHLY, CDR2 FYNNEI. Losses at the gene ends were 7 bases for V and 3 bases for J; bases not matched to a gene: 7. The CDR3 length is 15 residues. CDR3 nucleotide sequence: TGTGCCAGCACCAGACTAGCGGGAGTCGGCTACGAGCAGTACTTC. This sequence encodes CASTRLAGVGYEQYF.

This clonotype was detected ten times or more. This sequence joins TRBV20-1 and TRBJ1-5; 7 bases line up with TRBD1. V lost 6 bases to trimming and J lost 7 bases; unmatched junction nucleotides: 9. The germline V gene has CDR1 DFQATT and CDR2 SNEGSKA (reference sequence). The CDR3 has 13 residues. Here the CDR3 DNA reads TGCAGTGCCACGACAGGGTTTAGGCAGCCCCAGCATTTT. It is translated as CSATTGFRQPQHF.

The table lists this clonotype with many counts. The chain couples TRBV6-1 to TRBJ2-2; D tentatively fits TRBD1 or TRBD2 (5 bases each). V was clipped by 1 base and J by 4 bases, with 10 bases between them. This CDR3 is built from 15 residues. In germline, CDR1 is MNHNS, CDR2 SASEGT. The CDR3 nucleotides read TGTGCCAGCAGTGAAGTTGGGACGGGCACCGGGGAGCTGTTTTTT. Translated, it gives CASSEVGTGTGELFF.

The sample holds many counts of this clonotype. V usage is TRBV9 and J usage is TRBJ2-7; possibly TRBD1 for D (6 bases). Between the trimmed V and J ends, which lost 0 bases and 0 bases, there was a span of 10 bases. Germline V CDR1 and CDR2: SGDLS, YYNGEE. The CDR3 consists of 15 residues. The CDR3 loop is CASSVAPGHSYEQYF. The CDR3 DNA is TGTGCCAGCAGCGTAGCTCCGGGACACTCCTACGAGCAGTACTTC.

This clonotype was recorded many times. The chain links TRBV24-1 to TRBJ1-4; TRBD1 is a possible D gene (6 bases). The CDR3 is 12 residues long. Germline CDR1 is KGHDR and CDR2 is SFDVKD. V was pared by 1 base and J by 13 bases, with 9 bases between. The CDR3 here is CATSDLGQILFF. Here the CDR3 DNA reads TGTGCCACCAGTGATTTAGGACAGATACTGTTTTTT.

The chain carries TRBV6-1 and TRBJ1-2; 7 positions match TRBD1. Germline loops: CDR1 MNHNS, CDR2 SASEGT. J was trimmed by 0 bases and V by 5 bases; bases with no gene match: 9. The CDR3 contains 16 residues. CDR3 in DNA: TGTGCCAGCAGTCCAACCGACAGGGCAGCTAACTATGGCTACACCTTC. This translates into CASSPTDRAANYGYTF.

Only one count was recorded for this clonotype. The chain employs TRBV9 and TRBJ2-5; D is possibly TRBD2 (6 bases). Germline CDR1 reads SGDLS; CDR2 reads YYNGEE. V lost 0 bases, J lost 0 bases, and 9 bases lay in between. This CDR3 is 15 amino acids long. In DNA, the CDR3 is TGTGCCAGCAGCGTAGTGGCGGGGTACCAAGAGACCCAGTACTTC. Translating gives CASSVVAGYQETQYF.

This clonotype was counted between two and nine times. The CDR3 coding sequence is TGTGCCAGCAGCTTTCCTACCGGGACAGGGGGAGGGACCGGGGAGCTGTTTTTT. Translated, it gives CASSFPTGTGGGTGELFF. This chain connects TRBV7-3 to TRBJ2-2; 11 bases map to TRBD1. CDR1 is SGHTA, CDR2 FQGTGA, per germline. The CDR3 covers 18 residues. V was clipped by 3 bases and J by 5 bases; unmatched bases: 11.

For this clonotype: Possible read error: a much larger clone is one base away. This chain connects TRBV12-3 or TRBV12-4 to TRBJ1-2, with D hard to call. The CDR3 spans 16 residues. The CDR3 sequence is CPSSPSGGRKSYGYTF. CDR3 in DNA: TGTCCCAGCAGCCCCTCGGGTGGCAGAAAGAGCTATGGCTACACCTTC.

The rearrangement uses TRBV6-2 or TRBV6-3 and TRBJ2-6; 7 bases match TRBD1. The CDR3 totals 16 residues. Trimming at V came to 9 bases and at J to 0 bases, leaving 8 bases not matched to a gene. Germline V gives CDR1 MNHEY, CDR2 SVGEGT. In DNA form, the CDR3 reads TGTGCCAGTCAGATGGGACAGTACTCTGGGGCCAACGTCCTGACTTTC. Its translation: CASQMGQYSGANVLTF.